This T cell receptor beta chain was retrieved from a study of OX40 agonist ivuxolimab in advanced cancers. Whole-study findings and limits: Certain nonresponding patients likewise had low normalized T-cell clonal expansion.

This clone was detected only once. No antigen is known for it. V was trimmed by 0 bases and J by 0 bases, leaving 6 bases between them. CDR3 length: 15 amino acids. CDR1 and CDR2 from the germline V gene are LGHNA and YSLEER. This table comes from immunoSEQ multiplex PCR, and its TCRdb copy is limited to in-frame clones, with some not included. The profile shows just under 60,000 clones, about nine tenths of them singletons. Sequencing used CD4+ or CD8+ T cells sorted from blood, obtained in a trial of the OX40 agonist ivuxolimab. The gene calls are TRBV4-3 and TRBJ2-4; no clear D. The sequence came from an adult with an advanced solid tumor such as melanoma, head and neck, liver or kidney cancer. DNA for the CDR3: TGCGCCAGCAGCCAAGACGGATTAGCCAAAAACATTCAGTACTTC. This gives the protein CASSQDGLAKNIQYF.